This record covers a single T cell receptor (beta chain). Sample-barcoded 5' priming and a J-beta primer mix drove a second PCR of about 6 to 12 cycles. Each single sample gave us at least 3 million CDR3-containing paired-end reads. One entry per CDR3 protein, called by TCRdb with MiXCR from the 5' RACE reads. The table records 660,000 or so distinct CDR3 sequences, under 70% of them present only once. The data were taken from a study of blood T cells in healthy people across ages. The CDR3 has 16 amino acids. Trimming at V came to 2 bases and at J to 4 bases, leaving 6 bases not matched to a gene. Germline CDR1 and CDR2: PRHDT and FYEKMQ (reference sequence).

Source material: blood. This sequence joins TRBV13 and TRBJ2-3; TRBD2 agrees at 10 bases. This clonotype was obtained from a man aged 55 to 70 in good health. CDR3 sequence reads: CASSLIAGGEADTQYF. The DNA for the CDR3 is TGTGCCAGCAGCTTAATAGCGGGAGGTGAGGCAGATACGCAGTATTTT.